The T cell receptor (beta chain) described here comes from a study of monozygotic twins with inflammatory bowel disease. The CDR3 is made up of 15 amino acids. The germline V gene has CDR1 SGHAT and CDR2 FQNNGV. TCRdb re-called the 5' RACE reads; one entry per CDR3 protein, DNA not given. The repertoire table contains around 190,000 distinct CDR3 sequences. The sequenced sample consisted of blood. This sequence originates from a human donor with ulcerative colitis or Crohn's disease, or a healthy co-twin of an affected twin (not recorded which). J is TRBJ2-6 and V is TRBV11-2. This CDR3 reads CASSSWFSGANVLTF.